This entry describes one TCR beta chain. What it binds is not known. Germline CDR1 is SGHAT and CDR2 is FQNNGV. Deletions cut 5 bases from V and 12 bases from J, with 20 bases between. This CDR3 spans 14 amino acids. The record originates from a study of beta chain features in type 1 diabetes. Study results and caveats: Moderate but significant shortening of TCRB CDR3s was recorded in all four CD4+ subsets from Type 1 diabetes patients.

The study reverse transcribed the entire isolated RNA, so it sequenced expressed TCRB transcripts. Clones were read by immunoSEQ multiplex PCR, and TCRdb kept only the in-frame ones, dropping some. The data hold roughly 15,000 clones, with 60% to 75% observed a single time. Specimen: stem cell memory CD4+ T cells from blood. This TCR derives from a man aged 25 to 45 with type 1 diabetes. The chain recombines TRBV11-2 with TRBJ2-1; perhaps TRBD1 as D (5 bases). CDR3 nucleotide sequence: TGTGCCAGCAGCCACCAGGGCGAAGGTGGTGGGCAGTTCTTC. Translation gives CASSHQGEGGGQFF.